This TCR beta chain is drawn from a study of blood T cell repertoires in COVID-19. Study as a whole: The samples span acute and convalescent COVID-19 from the United States, Italy and Spain. PBMCs, B-cell-depleted T cells, or T cells were the source of the cDNA or gDNA that made up the material.

This CDR3 is 16 amino acids long. The germline V gene encodes CDR1 MDHEN and CDR2 SYDVKM. V lost 5 bases and J lost 5, with 16 bases in between. In the original processing: Reference gene primers were amplified, and this amplification served to estimate nucleated cell counts. The table came from immunoSEQ multiplex PCR; TCRdb's copy has only in-frame clones and leaves some out. The V and J calls and the clone size are those of that table, but D and trimming were determined from the DNA. Of more than 100,000 clones in the sample, roughly nine tenths were seen once. This sequence was found in a woman aged 55-70 years with acute or convalescent COVID-19. Specimen: peripheral blood. The V call is TRBV28, the J call TRBJ1-6, with D hard to call. CDR3 nucleotides: TGTGCCAGCAGTCCCGGCGGGCAGCTTAATAATTCACCCCTCCACTTT. It encodes CASSPGGQLNNSPLHF. The variable domain in full, completed from reference TRBV28 and TRBJ1-6, reads DVKVTQSSRYLVKRTGEKVFLECVQDMDHENMFWYRQDPGLGLRLIYFSYDVKMKEKGDIPEGYSVSREKKERFSLILESASTNQTSMYLCASSPGGQLNNSPLHFGNGTRLTVT.